The T cell receptor beta chain under discussion was sequenced for a study of T cell responses to AZD1222 COVID-19 vaccine. Study-wide findings and caveats: Seropositive status at baseline applied to only 5 to 7 AZD1222 recipients. The sample set comprised mostly white British donors with more females, and clonal diversity was possibly underestimated.

Concerning this clone: What it recognizes is unknown.

This CDR3 has 16 residues. The ends lost 3 bases at V and 7 bases at J; junction bases unmatched: 9. In germline, CDR1 is LGHNA, CDR2 YNFKEQ. Assay used: immunoSEQ multiplex PCR; TCRdb lists only in-frame clones, some missing. There are 150,000 to 200,000 clones in the sample; less than 90% occur only once, and approximately 1.6% lies in the top ten. The sequence was obtained from an adult in good health. The chain couples TRBV4-2 to TRBJ1-4; 9 bases map to TRBD1. The sample was peripheral blood, taken on day 0 of AZD1222 vaccination. CDR3 sequence: CASSQTGQGPGEKLFF. CDR3 nucleotide sequence: TGTGCCAGCAGCCAGACCGGACAGGGGCCTGGTGAAAAACTGTTTTTT.